This is a list of T cell receptor beta chains from one sample in a study of TIL therapy for anti-PD-1-resistant metastatic lung cancer. Using immunoSEQ multiplex PCR, the repertoire was profiled, and TCRdb retains in-frame clones only, with some absent. Seen here are tens of thousands of clones, 70% to 75% observed once, and the top ten hold around 1.9%. Sequences were derived from blood, sampled at baseline. The source is a person between 30 and 79 years old with non-small cell lung cancer. Each CDR3 is given with its conserved first and last residue. D genes are given only for firm matches. Expanded clones are given a class, and other clones once, few, many or no size at all.

j_call clone_size v_call d_call cdr3_nt cdr3_aa
TRBJ2-7 NA TRBV7-2 NA TGTGCCAGCAGCTTAGTAATTGTAGGGGGGTCCTACGAGCAGTACTTC CASSLVIVGGSYEQYF
TRBJ2-7 NA TRBV5-4 TRBD2 TGTGCCAGCAGCTTGGGGGAGAGTAGCGGGGGGACGGACGAGCAGTACTTC CASSLGESSGGTDEQYF
TRBJ2-7 few TRBV28 TRBD2 TGTGCCAGCAGCTTCGGACTAGCCGAGCAGTACTTC CASSFGLAEQYF
TRBJ1-1 few TRBV27 NA TGTGCCAGCAGTTCCAAGGTTGCTGAAGCTTTCTTT CASSSKVAEAFF
TRBJ2-7 NA TRBV27 NA TGTGCCAGCAGTTTAGACGGCCATCTCTACGAGCAGTACTTC CASSLDGHLYEQYF
TRBJ2-7 NA TRBV6-4 NA TGTGCCAGCAGTGACAGCAAGGCCTACGAGCAGTACTTC CASSDSKAYEQYF
TRBJ2-7 NA TRBV28 NA TGTGCCAGCAGGGCCGGGGCGGGGTCCTACGAGCAGTACTTC CASRAGAGSYEQYF
TRBJ2-1 few TRBV6-5 NA TGTGCCAGCAGTTACACTCTGGATGAGCAGTTCTTC CASSYTLDEQFF
TRBJ1-2 many TRBV7-2 NA TGTGCCAGCACCCAAGGGGGAATCCATGGCTACACCTTC CASTQGGIHGYTF
TRBJ2-1 NA TRBV5-4 NA TGTGCCAGCAGCTTGGGCCTGTACAATGAGCAGTTCTTC CASSLGLYNEQFF
TRBJ2-2 NA TRBV6-5 NA TGTGCCAGCACTGTCGATCAGGGAGGCACCGGGGAGCTGTTTTTT CASTVDQGGTGELFF
TRBJ1-1 NA TRBV18 TRBD1 TGTGCCAGCCACACGACAGGGGAAGCTTTCTTT CASHTTGEAFF
TRBJ1-5 few TRBV2 NA TGTGCCAGCAGTGACCTTCTCGGGACTATCACCCAGCATTTT CASSDLLGTITQHF
TRBJ2-1 NA TRBV6-6 NA TGTGCCAGCAGCCCCGTAGGACCTTACAATGAGCAGTTCTTC CASSPVGPYNEQFF
TRBJ1-5 once TRBV28 TRBD1 TGTGCCAGCAGTTCCGACCGGACAGGAAATCAGCCCCAGCATTTT CASSSDRTGNQPQHF
TRBJ1-5 NA TRBV9 NA TGTGCCAGCAGCGTCAGGGGAGTGGGCAATCAGCCCCAGCATTTT CASSVRGVGNQPQHF
TRBJ2-4 NA TRBV11-3 NA TGTGCCAGCAGCTTAGCAGGTCCTGGCCAGGGGGGCATTCAGTACTTC CASSLAGPGQGGIQYF
TRBJ2-7 few TRBV9 NA TGTGCCAGCAGCGTAGCCCCGGACGGCTACGAGCAGTACTTC CASSVAPDGYEQYF
TRBJ2-7 NA TRBV7-6 NA TGTGCCAGCAGCTTAAGTGGCTACGAGCAGTACTTC CASSLSGYEQYF